Following are 19 T cell receptor beta chains from one sample sequenced in a study of cytomegalovirus exposure and HLA in healthy donors. Use of 60 Vbeta and 13 Jbeta primers characterized the PCR. Libraries were prepared by immunoSEQ multiplex PCR; TCRdb keeps only in-frame clonotypes and omits some of them. The table records more than 200,000 clones, 70% to 80% of them present only once. Sample: PBMCs. These receptors were collected from a girl aged 2-10 years in good health and CMV-seronegative.

The chain is built from TRBV27 and TRBJ1-3; D gene unclear. Germline loops: CDR1 MNHEY, CDR2 SMNVEV (reference sequence). The CDR3 is 13 residues long. Trimming cost V 5 bases and J 3 bases, with 8 bases left between them. The CDR3 sequence is CASSEGVGNTIYF. CDR3 in DNA: TGTGCCAGCAGTGAGGGTGTTGGAAACACCATATATTTT.

This rearrangement joins TRBV27 to TRBJ2-7; unclear D gene. The length of the CDR3 is 14 residues. The germline CDR1 and CDR2 sequences are MNHEY and SMNVEV (reference sequence). V gave up 5 bases and J gave up 3 bases, with 14 bases separating them. The CDR3 region is CASSPHGSDYEQYF. The DNA for the CDR3 is TGTGCCAGCAGTCCTCACGGGTCGGACTACGAGCAGTACTTC.

This rearrangement joins TRBV5-6 to TRBJ1-6; no definite D call. The germline gives CDR1 SGHDT, CDR2 YYEEEE. Trimming removed 0 bases at V and 7 bases at J, with 14 bases between. The CDR3 length is 16 residues. CDR3 sequence: CASSLVPGSGNSPLHF. CDR3 bases: TGTGCCAGCAGCTTGGTTCCTGGGTCGGGGAATTCACCCCTCCACTTT.

CDR3 sequence reads: CASSVEGLGGETQYF. The CDR3 nucleotides are TGTGCCAGCAGCGTAGAAGGCTTGGGCGGGGAGACCCAGTACTTC. The rearrangement links TRBV9 to TRBJ2-5; a possible D gene is TRBD2 (5 bases). CDR3 length equals 15 residues. Germline-derived CDR1 and CDR2 are SGDLS and YYNGEE. V shed 0 bases and J shed 5 bases, with 14 bases lying between them. The variable domain in full, with the rest retrieved from reference TRBV9 and TRBJ2-5, is DSGVTQTPKHLITATGQRVTLRCSPRSGDLSVYWYQQSLDQGLQFLIQYYNGEERAKGNILERFSAQQFPDLHSELNLSSLELGDSALYFCASSVEGLGGETQYFGPGTRLLVL.

This sequence joins TRBV7-9 and TRBJ2-3, with 7 bases lining up with TRBD2. This CDR3 region has 13 residues. Germline CDR1 is SEHNR and CDR2 is FQNEAQ (reference sequence). V dropped 2 bases and J dropped 6; count of bases not matched to a gene: 2. CDR3 sequence: CASSLRGVDTQYF. Here the CDR3 DNA reads TGTGCCAGCAGCTTACGGGGGGTGGATACGCAGTATTTT.

This chain connects TRBV15 to TRBJ2-3; 15 positions agree with TRBD2. The V and J ends lost 9 bases and 5 bases, in that order; junction bases with no gene match: 12. The CDR3 extends over 17 amino acids. Germline CDR1 is LNHNV and CDR2 is YYDKDF (reference sequence). The CDR3 bases are TGTGCCACGGGGTTTGGACTAGCGGGGGGGGAAGGAGATACGCAGTATTTT. Translation gives CATGFGLAGGEGDTQYF. The full variable domain, in which reference TRBV15 and TRBJ2-3 provide the parts outside the CDR3, is DAMVIQNPRYQVTQFGKPVTLSCSQTLNHNVMYWYQQKSSQAPKLLFHYYDKDFNNEADTPDNFQSRRPNTSFCFLDIRSPGLGDTAMYLCATGFGLAGGEGDTQYFGPGTRLTVL.

The rearrangement joins TRBV9 to TRBJ1-6; D not resolved. V gave up 3 bases and J gave up 9 bases, with 16 bases separating them. The length of the CDR3 is 15 residues. Looked up from germline, CDR1 is SGDLS and CDR2 is YYNGEE. Here the CDR3 reads CASSAGLRESSPLHF. DNA for the CDR3: TGTGCCAGCAGCGCAGGATTGCGGGAAAGTTCACCCCTCCACTTT.

This clone has only one observation. The CDR3 here is CASTTGTGRHEQFF. DNA of the CDR3: TGTGCCAGCACCACCGGGACAGGTCGCCATGAGCAGTTCTTC. The V call is TRBV27, the J call TRBJ2-1; 8 bases line up with TRBD1. Germline CDR1 MNHEY, CDR2 SMNVEV (reference sequence). Trimming removed 7 bases from V and 8 bases from J; junction bases left unmatched: 10. CDR3 length: 14 residues.

In its sample, this clone was seen a few times. The chain combines TRBV30 with TRBJ2-2; tentative D call: TRBD1 (6 bases). V gave up 4 bases and J gave up 3 bases, with 24 bases separating them. The CDR3 spans 18 residues. The germline CDR1 and CDR2 sequences are GTSNPN and SVGIG (reference sequence). The CDR3 nucleotides read TGTGCCTGGATTTGGGGCAGGGGTAAGGCCCGGTACACCGGGGAGCTGTTTTTT. This encodes CAWIWGRGKARYTGELFF.

This clone came up once. This chain uses TRBV7-9 with TRBJ2-5; 12 bases fit TRBD2. The CDR3 sequence is 15 residues long. Losses at the gene ends were 2 bases for V and 5 bases for J; bases not matched to a gene: 3. From germline, CDR1 is SEHNR and CDR2 FQNEAQ (reference sequence). Written as DNA, the CDR3 is TGTGCCAGCAGCTTACCGCTAGCGGGAGGGGAGACCCAGTACTTC. The encoded protein is CASSLPLAGGETQYF.

This clone was recorded once. The genes are TRBV15 and TRBJ1-5, with D possibly being TRBD1 (6 bases). With 3 bases removed from V and 6 bases from J, the gap between germline ends came to 15 bases. This CDR3 spans 15 amino acids. The germline V gene has CDR1 LNHNV and CDR2 YYDKDF (reference sequence). The CDR3 protein is CATSRAQGDGQPQHF. In nucleotides, the CDR3 is TGTGCCACCAGCAGGGCACAGGGAGACGGTCAGCCCCAGCATTTT.

The V gene is TRBV29-1, the J gene TRBJ2-5, with TRBD1 matching over 9 bases. The J call may be in error: the DNA end matches TRBJ2-7 better. This CDR3 is built from 16 residues. Germline CDR1 SQVTM, CDR2 ANQGSEA. The CDR3 DNA reads as TGCAGCGTCAATACCGGGACAGGGTACAGAGCCTACGAGCAGTACTTC. Protein sequence: CSVNTGTGYRAYEQYF.

The chain uses TRBV28 and TRBJ1-5; 11 bases match TRBD1. The CDR3 length is 16 residues. Germline CDR1 MDHEN, CDR2 SYDVKM. The V segment lost 4 bases and the J segment 4 bases; nucleotides outside the gene matches: 6. CDR3 region: CASSSWTGGLNQPQHF. The CDR3 DNA sequence: TGTGCCAGCAGTTCTTGGACAGGGGGCTTGAATCAGCCCCAGCATTTT.

The chain recombines TRBV5-5 with TRBJ1-1, with D possibly being TRBD1 (6 bases). The CDR3 totals 14 residues. In germline, CDR1 is SGHKS, CDR2 YYEKEE (reference sequence). Deletions cut 4 bases from V and 1 base from J, with 11 bases between. CDR3 nucleotide sequence: TGTGCCAGCAGCCCGGGACACCCGAACACTGAAGCTTTCTTT. Translating gives CASSPGHPNTEAFF. Supplemented by reference TRBV5-5 and TRBJ1-1, the full variable domain reads DAGVTQSPTHLIKTRGQQVTLRCSPISGHKSVSWYQQVLGQGPQFIFQYYEKEERGRGNFPDRFSARQFPNYSSELNVNALLLGDSALYLCASSPGHPNTEAFFGQGTRLTVV.

The V call is TRBV29-1, the J call TRBJ1-1; TRBD1 agrees at 7 bases. The junction had 8 bases not matched to a gene; V was cut back by 6 bases and J by 1 base. Germline V CDR1 and CDR2: SQVTM, ANQGSEA. The CDR3 totals 14 residues. CDR3 nucleotides: TGCAGCGTCCAACTCAGGACAGGGAACACTGAAGCTTTCTTT. Protein sequence: CSVQLRTGNTEAFF.

The genes are TRBV18 and TRBJ2-3; no clear D gene. V gave up 2 bases and J gave up 0 bases, with 9 bases separating them. Germline V gene lookup returns CDR1 KGHSH and CDR2 LQKENI. The CDR3 is 15 amino acids. The CDR3 DNA is TGTGCCAGCTCACCATTGGCAGATAGCACAGATACGCAGTATTTT. This codes for CASSPLADSTDTQYF.

Concerning this clone: The same CDR3 can be traced to other DNA sequences in this sample. V and J are TRBV27 and TRBJ1-5, with D maybe TRBD1 (6 bases). The germline V gene has CDR1 MNHEY and CDR2 SMNVEV (reference sequence). V was pared by 3 bases and J by 1 base, with 7 bases between. This CDR3 is 14 amino acids long. The CDR3 loop is CASSFRGSNQPQHF. The CDR3 region has the DNA TGTGCCAGCAGTTTCAGGGGAAGCAATCAGCCCCAGCATTTT.

The chain recombines TRBV6-5 with TRBJ2-7; TRBD1 aligns across 7 bases. The CDR3 is made up of 13 amino acids. Germline assignment: CDR1 MNHEY and CDR2 SVGAGI. J lost 6 bases, V lost 1 base, and 3 bases had no gene match. This CDR3 is CASSYLGGSEQYF. As DNA, the CDR3 is TGTGCCAGCAGTTACTTAGGGGGCAGCGAGCAGTACTTC.

Details on this clone: One junction end does not reproduce the germline sequence, and a read error may be involved. The CDR3 region is CSSSLLSGSYEQYF. CDR3 in DNA: TGTTCCAGCAGCCTACTAAGTGGATCCTACGAGCAGTACTTC. The chain joins TRBV7-9 to TRBJ2-7; D gene ambiguous. CDR1 and CDR2 (germline): SEHNR, FQNEAQ (reference sequence). This CDR3 contains 14 residues.